This TCR beta chain comes out of a study of control samples from healthy donors and cancer patients. Some clones are missing from TCRdb's copy, which holds only in-frame ones; the method was immunoSEQ multiplex PCR. This table holds 120,000 or so clones, around 90% found once. Deletions cut 3 bases from V and 5 bases from J, with 17 bases between. Germline V gives CDR1 SGDLS, CDR2 YYNGEE. The CDR3 is 16 amino acids. This TCR derives from a man aged 40-55 years in good health. The sequenced sample was blood. The chain has TRBV9 and TRBJ2-2, with D perhaps matching TRBD2 (6 bases). The CDR3 loop is CASSGGRRVGTGELFF. The CDR3 bases are TGTGCCAGCAGCGGTGGAAGGAGGGTAGGAACCGGGGAGCTGTTTTTT.